These T cell receptor beta chains were read from a single sample in a study of T cell repertoires in cytomegalovirus infection. One entry per CDR3 protein results from TCRdb running MiXCR on the reads. The sample yields about 360,000 distinct CDR3 sequences, 15% to 20% seen once. Sequences were obtained from PBMCs. These TCRs come from a human donor in good health (CMV status not recorded). Some clones in this sample may be carry-over from other donors' samples. CDR3s include the opening cysteine and the closing phenylalanine or tryptophan. A D gene is named only where the DNA matches it firmly. Clone sizes are given selectively: once, few, many, or a class where the clone is expanded.

V,size,D,J,DNA,CDR3
TRBV5-6,.,TRBD1,TRBJ2-5,TGTGCCAGCAGCTTGTTCGTGGACAGGTCCCAAGAGACCCAGTACTTC,CASSLFVDRSQETQYF
TRBV7-8,many,TRBD2,TRBJ2-4,TGTGCCAGCAGCTCGACTAGCGGGCGTGGTGGAGCCAAAAACATTCAGTACTTC,CASSSTSGRGGAKNIQYF
TRBV11-2,few,TRBD1,TRBJ2-7,TGTGCCAGCAGCTCAATATCGGGACAGGGCTACGAGCAGTACTTC,CASSSISGQGYEQYF
TRBV28,few,TRBD1,TRBJ2-2,TGTGCCAGCAGTTGGTCCGGGACAGCAACCGGGGAGCTGTTTTTT,CASSWSGTATGELFF
TRBV20-1,.,.,TRBJ1-1,TGCAGTGTTAAGGGGGACACTGAAGCTTTCTTT,CSVKGDTEAFF
TRBV28,.,TRBD1,TRBJ2-3,TGTGCCAGCAGTTTACCGGGACAGGGAACAGATACGCAGTATTTT,CASSLPGQGTDTQYF
TRBV7-1,.,TRBD1,TRBJ1-2,TGTGCCAGCAGCCGGGCAGGGGGCGACTATGGCTACACCTTC,CASSRAGGDYGYTF
TRBV7-2,many,.,TRBJ2-7,TGTGCCAGCAGCTTAGGGCGGGGAAACACTGGGTACGAGCAGTACTTC,CASSLGRGNTGYEQYF
TRBV29-1,.,.,TRBJ1-2,TGCAGCGCATCTGGAGTTCTAGCGAACACCTTC,CSASGVLANTF
TRBV6-2/TRBV6-3,many,.,TRBJ2-1,TGTGCCAGCAGTTACTCGGAACAGGGAGGTAACTACAATGAGCAGTTCTTC,CASSYSEQGGNYNEQFF
TRBV12-3/TRBV12-4,.,.,TRBJ1-2,TGTGCCAGCAGCGCAGGCAGGGACAACTATGGCTACACCTTC,CASSAGRDNYGYTF
TRBV12-3/TRBV12-4,.,.,TRBJ1-3,TGTGCCAGGGGGGGTAAAGAAGCCTCTGGAAACACCATATATTTT,CARGGKEASGNTIYF
TRBV20-1,few,.,TRBJ1-5,TGCAGTGCTAGTAGCCCAGCCGCTGTTCCCAAATTTGTACGTTATCAGCCCCAGCATTTT,CSASSPAAVPKFVRYQPQHF
TRBV14,.,.,TRBJ2-2,TGTGCCAGCAGCCGGGACGAAGGTTGGCCCGGGGAGCTGTTTTTT,CASSRDEGWPGELFF
TRBV29-1,few,.,TRBJ1-1,TGCAGCGTTGTTAAGGGGAGCACTGAAGCTTTCTTT,CSVVKGSTEAFF
TRBV7-2,many,.,TRBJ1-5,TGTGCCAGCAGCCCGGGTGATCAGCCCCAGCATTTT,CASSPGDQPQHF
TRBV19,few,TRBD1,TRBJ1-5,TGTGCCAGTAGTTTGACCGGGACAGGGAATCAGCCCCAGCATTTT,CASSLTGTGNQPQHF
TRBV6-2/TRBV6-3,many,.,TRBJ1-1,TGTGCCACCACGAGGGGACAAGTCACTGAAGCTTTCTTT,CATTRGQVTEAFF
TRBV29-1,.,TRBD2,TRBJ2-5,TGCAGCGTTTTCGGGGGGGCGGGGGAGACCCAGTACTTC,CSVFGGAGETQYF
TRBV12-3/TRBV12-4,few,.,TRBJ2-5,TGTGCCAGCAGATCTAGGGGGACCCAAGAGACCCAGTACTTC,CASRSRGTQETQYF
TRBV7-2,many,TRBD1,TRBJ2-5,TGTGCCAGCAGCTCCACGTGGACAGGGCAAGAGACCCAGTACTTC,CASSSTWTGQETQYF
TRBV12-3/TRBV12-4,few,TRBD1,TRBJ2-5,TGTGCCAGCAGTTCCAACGCGGACAGGGTCAAGACCCAGTACTTC,CASSSNADRVKTQYF
TRBV27,few,TRBD2,TRBJ2-1,TGTGCCAGTGCTACTAGCGGGAGTGGGAATGAGCAGTTCTTC,CASATSGSGNEQFF
TRBV18,few,.,TRBJ2-2,TGTGCCAGCTCAGTCCGACTTGAAACCGGGGAGCTGTTTTTT,CASSVRLETGELFF
TRBV19,.,.,TRBJ1-4,TGTGCCAGTAGTTCTCTCCAGGAAGCAACTAATGAAAAACTGTTTTTT,CASSSLQEATNEKLFF
TRBV7-6,.,.,TRBJ2-6,TGTGCCAGCAGCGAAAAACGGGCCTACTCTGGGGCCAACGTCCTGACTTTC,CASSEKRAYSGANVLTF
TRBV2,.,.,TRBJ2-1,TGTGCCAGCAGCCCGGGACTCCTAGGGAATGAGCAGTTCTTC,CASSPGLLGNEQFF
TRBV7-8,.,.,TRBJ2-7,TGTGCCAGCAGCTTAGGGTCAGCAGGGTCGGTGTACTACGAGCAGTACTTC,CASSLGSAGSVYYEQYF
TRBV5-1,.,.,TRBJ2-4,TGCGCCAGCAGTCAGGACGTAAACATTCAGTACTTC,CASSQDVNIQYF
TRBV7-9,.,TRBD2,TRBJ2-1,TGTGCCAGCAGCCTAGGGACTAGTTGGTATGAGCAGTTCTTC,CASSLGTSWYEQFF
TRBV7-9,few,TRBD2,TRBJ2-5,TGTGCCAGCAGCCCCGGACTAGCGGGGGTCCCAGGGACCCAGTACTTC,CASSPGLAGVPGTQYF
TRBV28,many,.,TRBJ2-7,TGTGCCAGCACGCGCAGCTCCTACGAGCAGTACTTC,CASTRSSYEQYF
TRBV10-2,few,TRBD2,TRBJ2-5,TGCGCCAGCACCGGACTAGCGGGAGTAATAGAGACCCAGTACTTC,CASTGLAGVIETQYF
TRBV19,many,.,TRBJ2-7,TGTGCCAGTAGTATTGCCATCCTGACCGAGCAGTACTTC,CASSIAILTEQYF
TRBV12-3/TRBV12-4,few,TRBD1,TRBJ2-7,TGTGCCAGCAGTTGGGACAGGGTGGGCGAGCAGTACTTC,CASSWDRVGEQYF
TRBV11-2,few,TRBD2,TRBJ2-1,TGTGCCAGCAGCTTAGTGGCGGGAGGACCCTATGAGCAGTTCTTC,CASSLVAGGPYEQFF
TRBV7-2,few,.,TRBJ2-3,TGTGCCAGCACCCCGGGGTCGGGGAGCACAGATACGCAGTATTTT,CASTPGSGSTDTQYF
TRBV12-5,.,.,TRBJ2-5,TGTGCTAGTGGTTTAACTACAGACCCCTCATTGACCCAGTACTTC,CASGLTTDPSLTQYF
TRBV4-2,few,TRBD2,TRBJ2-5,TGTGCCAGCAGCCAAGATGCGGGTAGCGGGGCGAGGGGAGAGACCCAGTACTTC,CASSQDAGSGARGETQYF
TRBV12-3/TRBV12-4,few,.,TRBJ2-1,TGTGCCAGCAGTGCCCGGAATGAGCAGTTCTTC,CASSARNEQFF
TRBV12-5,.,.,TRBJ2-2,TGTGCTAGTGGTTTGCCGGCAACGAACACCGGGGAGCTGTTTTTT,CASGLPATNTGELFF
TRBV12-3/TRBV12-4,many,TRBD1,TRBJ2-7,TGTGCCAGCATCGACAGCCGGGACAGGGCCTCCTACGAGCAGTACTTC,CASIDSRDRASYEQYF
TRBV6-2/TRBV6-3,few,.,TRBJ2-7,TGTGCCACCTCCTTCACAGGGCTTCTGAGCTACGAGCAGTACTTC,CATSFTGLLSYEQYF
TRBV10-3,.,.,TRBJ2-3,TGTGCCATCAGTGAATCCGGACACGGCACAGATACGCAGTATTTT,CAISESGHGTDTQYF
TRBV3-1,few,TRBD1,TRBJ1-1,TGTGCCAGCAGCCCTGGGCTAGCGACAGGGGGTCACACTGAAGCTTTCTTT,CASSPGLATGGHTEAFF
TRBV20-1,.,.,TRBJ2-5,TGCAGTCTAAAACTATCAGGGGATAGCAAGACCCAGTACTTC,CSLKLSGDSKTQYF
TRBV6-6,.,TRBD2,TRBJ2-7,TGTGCCAGCAGTTACGCGACTAGCGGGGGAGACTTGCAGTACTTC,CASSYATSGGDLQYF
TRBV7-6,many,.,TRBJ2-7,TGTGCCAGCAGCAGAGTCCCCCAGGCGACTACCGAGCAGTACTTC,CASSRVPQATTEQYF
TRBV12-3/TRBV12-4,many,.,TRBJ1-3,TGTGCCAGCAGTTTAGCCTGGGAAACCATATATTTT,CASSLAWETIYF
TRBV7-2,many,.,TRBJ2-1,TGTGCCAGCAGCTTAGTCGGCTTCTCCTACAATGAGCAGTTCTTC,CASSLVGFSYNEQFF
TRBV7-6,many,.,TRBJ1-1,TGTGCCAGCAGCCCACAAATCGGGGTCAACACTGAAGCTTTCTTT,CASSPQIGVNTEAFF
TRBV5-6,.,.,TRBJ2-1,TGTGCCAGCAGCTTGGCTACTTCCCCAGGTTACAATGAGCAGTTCTTC,CASSLATSPGYNEQFF
TRBV9,.,.,TRBJ1-1,TGTGCCAGCAGCCGAAGGGGGGCCGCGATGAACACTGAAGCTTTCTTT,CASSRRGAAMNTEAFF
TRBV29-1,few,.,TRBJ2-1,TGCAGCGTCGCCCTGGCTAGCTTGTCTTACAATGAGCAGTTCTTC,CSVALASLSYNEQFF